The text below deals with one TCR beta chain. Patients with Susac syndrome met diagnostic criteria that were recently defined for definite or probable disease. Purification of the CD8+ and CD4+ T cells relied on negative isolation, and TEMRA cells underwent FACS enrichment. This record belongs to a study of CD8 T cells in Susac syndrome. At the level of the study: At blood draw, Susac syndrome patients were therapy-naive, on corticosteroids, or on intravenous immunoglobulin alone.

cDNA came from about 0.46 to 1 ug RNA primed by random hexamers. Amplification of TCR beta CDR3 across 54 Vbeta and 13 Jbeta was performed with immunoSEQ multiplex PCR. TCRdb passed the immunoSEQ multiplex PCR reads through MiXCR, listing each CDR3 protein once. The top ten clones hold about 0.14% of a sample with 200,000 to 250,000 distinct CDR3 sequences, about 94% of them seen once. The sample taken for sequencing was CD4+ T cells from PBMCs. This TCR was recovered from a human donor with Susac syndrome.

DNA for the CDR3: TGTGCCAGCAGCCAAGGAGCGGGAGCCGGGGAGCTGTTTTTT. Amino acid sequence: CASSQGAGAGELFF. The chain combines TRBV4-2 with TRBJ2-2, with TRBD2 identical over 8 bases. J lost 6 bases, V lost 1 base, and 1 base had no gene match. The CDR3 has 14 amino acids. Germline lookup yields CDR1 LGHNA and CDR2 YNFKEQ.